This TCR beta chain was identified in a study of T-cell memory formation after mild COVID-19. Findings and caveats of the study: Clones contracting day 15 to 85 were balanced CD4/CD8; later expanders leaned CD4+. CD4+ contracting clones were mainly CM and EM; CD8+ ones, EMRA.

The 5'RACE method, run with constant-segment primers, produced TCR alpha and TCR beta cDNA libraries (carrying sample barcodes and UMIs). TCRdb fed the 5' RACE reads into MiXCR, producing one record per CDR3 protein. This repertoire shows under 300,000 distinct CDR3 sequences, about a sixth found once; its top ten account for around 3.8%. In this sample, this clonotype turned up a few times. Antigen: not known. Germline CDR1 and CDR2: SGHVS and FQNEAQ. Germline trimming cut 2 bases from V and 2 bases from J; bases unmatched to any gene: 2. There are 15 residues in the CDR3. This TCR derives from a man aged 18-30 years who had mild COVID-19 (a few samples of this study predate the infection). Cell type and time point are not known. The chain uses TRBV7-8 and TRBJ2-1; 8 bases match TRBD2. What was sequenced was PBMCs or a T cell subset sorted from them (not recorded which). CDR3 sequence reads: CASSLSGGTYNEQFF. CDR3 in DNA: TGTGCCAGCAGCTTATCGGGGGGGACCTACAATGAGCAGTTCTTC. Based on the CDR3 plus reference TRBV7-8 and TRBJ2-1, the full variable domain is GAGVSQSPRYKVAKRGQDVALRCDPISGHVSLFWYQQALGQGPEFLTYFQNEAQLDKSGLPSDRFFAERPEGSVSTLKIQRTQQEDSAVYLCASSLSGGTYNEQFFGPGTRLTVL.